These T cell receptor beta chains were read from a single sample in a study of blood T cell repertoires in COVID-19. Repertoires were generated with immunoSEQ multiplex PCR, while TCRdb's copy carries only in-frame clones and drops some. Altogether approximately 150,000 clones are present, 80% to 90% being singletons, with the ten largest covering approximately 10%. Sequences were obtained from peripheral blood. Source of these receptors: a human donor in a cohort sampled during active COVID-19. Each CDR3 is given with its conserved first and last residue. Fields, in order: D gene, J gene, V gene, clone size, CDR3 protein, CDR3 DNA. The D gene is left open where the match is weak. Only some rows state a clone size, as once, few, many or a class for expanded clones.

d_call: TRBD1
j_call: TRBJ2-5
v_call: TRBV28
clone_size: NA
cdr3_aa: CASSSDRVKETQYF
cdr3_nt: TGTGCCAGCAGTTCGGACAGGGTAAAAGAGACCCAGTACTTC

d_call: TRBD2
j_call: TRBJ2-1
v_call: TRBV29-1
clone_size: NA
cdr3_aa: CSGPGLAGNNEQFF
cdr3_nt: TGCAGCGGCCCGGGACTAGCGGGAAACAATGAGCAGTTCTTC

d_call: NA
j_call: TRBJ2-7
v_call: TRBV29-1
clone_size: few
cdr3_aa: CSVEGQTYEQYF
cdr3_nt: TGCAGCGTTGAAGGCCAGACCTACGAGCAGTACTTC

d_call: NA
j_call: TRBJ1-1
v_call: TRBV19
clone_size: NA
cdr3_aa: CASAGNTEAFF
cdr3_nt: TGTGCCTCAGCAGGAAACACTGAAGCTTTCTTT

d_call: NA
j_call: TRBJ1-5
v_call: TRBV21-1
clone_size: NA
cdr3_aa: CASSKGTGFQGPQHF
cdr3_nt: TGTGCCAGCAGCAAAGGGACAGGCTTCCAAGGGCCCCAGCATTTT

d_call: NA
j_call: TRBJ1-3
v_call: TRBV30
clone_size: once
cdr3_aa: CAWSTGGAGNTIYF
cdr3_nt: TGTGCCTGGAGTACGGGGGGCGCTGGAAACACCATATATTTT

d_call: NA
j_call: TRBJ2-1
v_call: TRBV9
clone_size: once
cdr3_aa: CASSVGLRQPHNEQFF
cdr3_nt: TGTGCCAGCAGCGTAGGGCTTCGACAGCCGCACAATGAGCAGTTCTTC

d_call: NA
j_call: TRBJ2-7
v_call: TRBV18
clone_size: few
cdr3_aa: CASSLRAGQGRGYEQYF
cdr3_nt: TGTGCCAGCTCACTCCGTGCTGGTCAGGGGAGGGGATACGAGCAGTACTTC

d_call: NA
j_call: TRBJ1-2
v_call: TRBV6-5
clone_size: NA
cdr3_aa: CASDLLRANYGYTF
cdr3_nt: TGTGCCAGCGATCTTCTGAGAGCGAACTATGGCTACACCTTC

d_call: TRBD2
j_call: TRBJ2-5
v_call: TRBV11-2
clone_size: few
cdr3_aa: CASSFIAGSQETQYF
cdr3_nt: TGTGCCAGCAGCTTTATAGCGGGGAGCCAAGAGACCCAGTACTTC

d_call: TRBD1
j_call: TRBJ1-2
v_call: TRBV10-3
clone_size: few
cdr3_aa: CAILAQGAGYTF
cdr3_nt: TGTGCCATCCTAGCACAGGGGGCCGGCTACACCTTC

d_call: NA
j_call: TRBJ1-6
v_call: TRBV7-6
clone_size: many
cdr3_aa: CASSDQGFRADSPLHF
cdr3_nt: TGTGCCAGCAGTGACCAGGGTTTCAGGGCCGATTCACCCCTCCACTTT

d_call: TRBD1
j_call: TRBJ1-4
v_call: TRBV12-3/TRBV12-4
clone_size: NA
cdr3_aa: CASSGTGYEKLFF
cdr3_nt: TGTGCCAGCAGCGGGACAGGTTATGAAAAACTGTTTTTT

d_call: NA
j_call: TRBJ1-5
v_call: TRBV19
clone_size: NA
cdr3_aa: CASRDRRSNQPQHF
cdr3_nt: TGTGCCAGTCGAGACAGGCGGAGCAATCAGCCCCAGCATTTT

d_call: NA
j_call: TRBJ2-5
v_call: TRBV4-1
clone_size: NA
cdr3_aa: CASSQAYSRETQYF
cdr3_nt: TGCGCCAGCAGCCAAGCGTACAGCCGAGAGACCCAGTACTTC

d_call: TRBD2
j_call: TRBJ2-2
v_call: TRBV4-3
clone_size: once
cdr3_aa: CASKNRAGDYTGELFF
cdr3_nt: TGCGCCAGCAAAAACCGGGCGGGAGACTACACCGGGGAGCTGTTTTTT

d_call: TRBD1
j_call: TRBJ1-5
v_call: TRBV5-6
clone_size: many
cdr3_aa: CASSQGLNQPQHF
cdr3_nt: TGTGCCAGTTCACAGGGGCTCAATCAGCCCCAGCATTTT

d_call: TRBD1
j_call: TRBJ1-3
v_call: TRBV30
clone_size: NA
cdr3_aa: CAWTALQGTGNTIYF
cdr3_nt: TGTGCCTGGACCGCCTTACAGGGGACTGGAAACACCATATATTTT

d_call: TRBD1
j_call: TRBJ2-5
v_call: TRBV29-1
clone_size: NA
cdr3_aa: CSVRDRGEETQYF
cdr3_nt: TGCAGCGTTCGGGACAGGGGAGAAGAGACCCAGTACTTC

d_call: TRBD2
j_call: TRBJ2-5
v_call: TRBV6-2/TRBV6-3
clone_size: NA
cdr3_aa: CASSYSRGLAGGKETQYF
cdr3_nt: TGTGCCAGCAGTTACTCACGGGGACTAGCGGGGGGGAAGGAGACCCAGTACTTC

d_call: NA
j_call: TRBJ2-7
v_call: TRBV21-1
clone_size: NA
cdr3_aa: CASSKVRNRPAYEQYF
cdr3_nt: TGTGCCAGCAGCAAAGTTCGGAACAGGCCAGCCTACGAGCAGTACTTC

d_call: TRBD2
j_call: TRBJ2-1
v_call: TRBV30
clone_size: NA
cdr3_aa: CAWNSGSDNEQFF
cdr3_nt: TGTGCCTGGAATAGCGGGAGCGACAATGAGCAGTTCTTC

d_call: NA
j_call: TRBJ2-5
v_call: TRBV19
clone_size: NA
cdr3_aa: CASSMKVFRETQYF
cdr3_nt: TGTGCCAGTAGTATGAAGGTCTTCAGGGAGACCCAGTACTTC

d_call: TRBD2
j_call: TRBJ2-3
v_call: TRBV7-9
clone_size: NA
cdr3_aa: CASSLGKTSGSTDTQYF
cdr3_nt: TGTGCCAGCAGCTTAGGAAAGACTAGCGGTAGCACAGATACGCAGTATTTT

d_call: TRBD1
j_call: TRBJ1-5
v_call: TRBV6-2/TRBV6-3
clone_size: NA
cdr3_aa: CASSRQGAGNQPQHF
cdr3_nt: TGTGCCAGCAGCCGACAGGGGGCGGGGAATCAGCCCCAGCATTTT

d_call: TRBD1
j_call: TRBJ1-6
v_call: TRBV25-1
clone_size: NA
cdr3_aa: CASIGQGISPLHF
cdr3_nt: TGTGCCAGCATAGGACAGGGGATTTCACCCCTCCACTTT

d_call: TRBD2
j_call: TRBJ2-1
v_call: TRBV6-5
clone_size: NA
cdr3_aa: CASSSLIAGDYNEQFF
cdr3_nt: TGTGCCAGCAGTTCGCTAATAGCGGGGGACTACAATGAGCAGTTCTTC

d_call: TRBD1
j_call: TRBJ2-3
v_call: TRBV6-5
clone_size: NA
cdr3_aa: CASSYSRGRDTQYF
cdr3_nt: TGTGCCAGCAGTTACTCTAGGGGGCGAGATACGCAGTATTTT

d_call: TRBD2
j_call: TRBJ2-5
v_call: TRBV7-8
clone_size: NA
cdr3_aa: CASSRAGGQETQYF
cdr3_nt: TGTGCCAGCAGCCGAGCGGGGGGGCAGGAGACCCAGTACTTC

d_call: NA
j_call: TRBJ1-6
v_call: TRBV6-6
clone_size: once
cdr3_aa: CASSTNQVNSPLHF
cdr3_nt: TGTGCCAGCAGCACAAATCAGGTTAATTCACCCCTCCACTTT

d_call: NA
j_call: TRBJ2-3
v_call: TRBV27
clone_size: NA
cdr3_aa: CASSSQLGTDTQYF
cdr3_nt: TGTGCCAGCAGTTCCCAACTAGGCACAGATACGCAGTATTTT

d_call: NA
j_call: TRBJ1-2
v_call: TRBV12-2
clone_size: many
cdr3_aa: CASRLGLWQRRNYGYTF
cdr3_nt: TGTGCAAGTCGCTTAGGTCTCTGGCAGAGGAGAAACTATGGCTACACCTTC

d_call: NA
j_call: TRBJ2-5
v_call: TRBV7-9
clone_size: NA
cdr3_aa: CASSSDRRQETQYF
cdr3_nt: TGTGCCAGCAGCTCCGACAGACGTCAAGAGACCCAGTACTTC

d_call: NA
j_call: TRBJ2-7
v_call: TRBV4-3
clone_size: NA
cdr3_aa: CASSQEVYRSYEQYF
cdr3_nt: TGCGCCAGCAGCCAAGAAGTCTACAGATCCTACGAGCAGTACTTC

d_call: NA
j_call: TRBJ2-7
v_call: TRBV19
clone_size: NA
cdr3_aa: CASSRGEYEQYF
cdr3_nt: TGTGCCAGTAGTAGGGGCGAATACGAGCAGTACTTC

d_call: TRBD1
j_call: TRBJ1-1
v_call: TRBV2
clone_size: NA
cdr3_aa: CASSGQGANTEAFF
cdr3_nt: TGTGCCAGCAGCGGACAGGGGGCGAACACTGAAGCTTTCTTT

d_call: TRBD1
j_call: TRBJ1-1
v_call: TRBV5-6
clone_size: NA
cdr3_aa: CASSDTGGTEAFF
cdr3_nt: TGTGCCAGCAGCGATACAGGGGGCACTGAAGCTTTCTTT

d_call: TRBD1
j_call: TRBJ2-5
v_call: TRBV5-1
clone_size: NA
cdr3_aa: CASSLAPTGGAETQYF
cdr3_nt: TGCGCCAGCAGCTTGGCCCCGACAGGGGGGGCTGAGACCCAGTACTTC

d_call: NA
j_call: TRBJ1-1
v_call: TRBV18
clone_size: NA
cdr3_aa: CASSPYSGQRSEAFF
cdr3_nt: TGTGCCAGCTCACCATATTCCGGACAAAGGTCTGAAGCTTTCTTT

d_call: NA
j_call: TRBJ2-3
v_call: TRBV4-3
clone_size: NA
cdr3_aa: CASSQGGAADTQYF
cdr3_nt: TGCGCCAGCAGCCAAGGCGGGGCAGCAGATACGCAGTATTTT

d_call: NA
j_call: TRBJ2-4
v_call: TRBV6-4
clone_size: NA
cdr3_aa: CASSDSSAGKNIQYF
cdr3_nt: TGTGCCAGCAGTGACTCGTCTGCGGGAAAGAACATTCAGTACTTC

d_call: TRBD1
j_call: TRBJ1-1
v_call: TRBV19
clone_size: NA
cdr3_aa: CASSVQGAAEAFF
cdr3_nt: TGTGCCAGTAGTGTTCAGGGGGCCGCTGAAGCTTTCTTT

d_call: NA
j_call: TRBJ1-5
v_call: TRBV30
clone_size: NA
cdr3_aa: CAWSPTDRTYQPQHF
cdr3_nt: TGTGCCTGGAGTCCCACCGACAGGACTTATCAGCCCCAGCATTTT

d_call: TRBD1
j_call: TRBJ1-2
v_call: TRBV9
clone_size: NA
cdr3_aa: CASSGAGTAAPNYGYTF
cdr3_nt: TGTGCCAGCAGCGGCGCCGGGACAGCAGCTCCAAACTATGGCTACACCTTC

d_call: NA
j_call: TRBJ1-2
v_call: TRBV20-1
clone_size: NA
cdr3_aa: CITPGGYGYTF
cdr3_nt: TGCATCACCCCCGGGGGCTATGGCTACACCTTC

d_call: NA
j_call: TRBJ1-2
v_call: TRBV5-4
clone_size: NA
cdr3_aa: CASSLGGESYTF
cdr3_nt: TGTGCCAGCAGCTTGGGTGGGGAGAGCTACACCTTC

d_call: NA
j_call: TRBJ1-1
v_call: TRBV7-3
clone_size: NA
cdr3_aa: CASSPTSNTEAFF
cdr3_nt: TGTGCCAGCAGCCCGACAAGCAACACTGAAGCTTTCTTT

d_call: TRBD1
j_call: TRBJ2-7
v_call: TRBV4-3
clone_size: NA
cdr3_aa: CASSHTTGFYEQYF
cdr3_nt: TGCGCCAGCAGCCACACGACAGGGTTTTACGAGCAGTACTTC

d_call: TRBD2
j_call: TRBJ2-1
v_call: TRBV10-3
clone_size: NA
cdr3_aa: CAISGDGGGVTNEQFF
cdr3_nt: TGTGCCATCAGTGGGGACGGGGGGGGAGTCACTAATGAGCAGTTCTTC

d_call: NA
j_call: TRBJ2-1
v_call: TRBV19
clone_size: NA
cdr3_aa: CASSIGGRAGNEQFF
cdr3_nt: TGTGCCAGTAGTATAGGAGGCAGGGCAGGGAATGAGCAGTTCTTC

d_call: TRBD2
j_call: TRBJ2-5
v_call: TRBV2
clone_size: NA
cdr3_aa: CASNTAGGGETQYF
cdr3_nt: TGTGCCAGCAATACAGCGGGAGGAGGGGAGACCCAGTACTTC